This T cell receptor (beta chain) was found in a study of cytomegalovirus exposure and HLA in healthy donors. The primer mix had 60 Vbeta and 13 Jbeta primers. Assay used: immunoSEQ multiplex PCR; TCRdb lists only in-frame clones, some missing. The sample shows more than 250,000 clones, about 87% of them seen only once. This CDR3 has 15 residues. Trimming removed 5 bases from V and 1 base from J; junction bases left unmatched: 6. Germline CDR1 LNHDA, CDR2 SQIVND (reference sequence). The chain combines TRBV19 with TRBJ1-1; TRBD1 agrees at 8 bases. The specimen sequenced was PBMCs. This TCR was sampled from a woman aged 18-35 years in good health and CMV-seronegative. The CDR3, as DNA: TGTGCCAGTAGTCCCTGGGACAGGTCGAACACTGAAGCTTTCTTT. Translating gives CASSPWDRSNTEAFF.